Listed here is a single T cell receptor (beta chain). A junction end diverges from the germline sequence, so it may reflect a read error. The sample is drawn from a study of T cell clones after liver transplantation. About the study: In this trial, immunosuppression withdrawal was attempted within 2 years of liver transplant.

The CDR3 sequence is 12 residues long. The germline gives CDR1 SGHRS, CDR2 YFSETQ. TCRdb's table, derived via immunoSEQ multiplex PCR, lists solely in-frame clones and lacks some. The data contain under 60,000 clones, roughly 70% of them singletons. The sequencing here drew on CD4+ T cells from blood, taken at the 22-month timepoint. This chain uses TRBV5-1 with TRBJ1-2, with D hard to call. The TCR sequence derives from a human patient who received a liver transplant. A share of the T cells may be of graft donor origin. CDR3 loop: CASSPNTYDYTF. CDR3 coding DNA: TGCGCCAGCAGCCCAAATACCTATGACTACACCTTC.